What follows are 8 T cell receptor beta chains derived from one specimen sequenced in a study of low-dose radiotherapy and immunotherapy resistance in tumors. Time point in this sample: before trial treatment. Amplification of TCRs used a constant-region primer and V-primer adapter for roughly 21 PCR cycles. TCRdb itself ran the reads through MiXCR, one entry per CDR3 protein. The top ten hold about 6% of the sample, which has about 47,000 distinct CDR3 sequences, approximately 10% seen once. Sequenced material: PBMCs, taken before treatment. The receptor set was obtained from a female donor with ovarian cancer.

This clonotype was seen repeatedly, ten times or more. The genes are TRBV2 and TRBJ2-1, with TRBD2 identical over 13 bases. Trimming cost V 6 bases and J 3 bases; bases outside gene matches: 5. CDR3 length equals 16 residues. Germline-derived CDR1 and CDR2 are SNHLY and FYNNEI. In nucleotides, the CDR3 is TGTGCCAGCAGAGGACTAGCGGGGGCAAACTACAATGAGCAGTTCTTC. This codes for CASRGLAGANYNEQFF.

J is TRBJ2-1 and V is TRBV4-2, with 7 bases lining up with TRBD2. Germline V gene sequence: CDR1 LGHNA, CDR2 YNFKEQ. V lost 1 base, J lost 1 base, and 1 base stayed unmatched. CDR3 length equals 15 residues. CDR3 DNA sequence: TGTGCCAGCAGCCAAGGGGGGGGGTCCTACAATGAGCAGTTCTTC. This translates into CASSQGGGSYNEQFF.

This clonotype was counted a few times. This chain joins TRBV20-1 and TRBJ2-3, with TRBD2 identical over 8 bases. The length of the CDR3 is 13 residues. Trimming cost V 3 bases and J 6 bases; bases outside gene matches: 5. Germline CDR1 and CDR2: DFQATT and SNEGSKA (reference sequence). The CDR3 loop is CSASGGARDTQYF. CDR3 DNA sequence: TGCAGTGCTAGCGGGGGGGCCCGCGATACGCAGTATTTT.

In its sample, this clonotype was seen many times. The V gene is TRBV20-1, the J gene TRBJ2-2, with D perhaps matching TRBD1 (6 bases). There are 14 residues in the CDR3. Germline V gene sequence: CDR1 DFQATT, CDR2 SNEGSKA (reference sequence). V was cut by 0 bases and J by 5 bases, with 10 bases left in between. The CDR3 protein is CSARDARGTGELFF. CDR3 DNA sequence: TGCAGTGCTAGAGATGCCAGGGGAACCGGGGAGCTGTTTTTT.

Sample share makes this clonotype medium-sized. The genes are TRBV28 and TRBJ2-5; perhaps D is TRBD1 or TRBD2 (5 bases each). The germline gives CDR1 MDHEN, CDR2 SYDVKM. Trimming removed 8 bases at V and 2 bases at J, with 18 bases between. CDR3 length: 15 residues. CDR3 DNA sequence: TGTGCCAGCTTACGGGGCGCGAAGGGACAAGAGACCCAGTACTTC. Protein: CASLRGAKGQETQYF.

Notes on this clonotype: A far larger clone lies a single base away; this is likely a read error. The rearrangement uses TRBV12-3 or TRBV12-4 and TRBJ2-5, with TRBD1 matching over 8 bases. The CDR3 has 15 amino acids. Trimming took 4 bases from V and 11 from J; bases not matched to a gene: 15. The chain's CDR3 is CASSSPTGAYNEQYF. DNA of the CDR3: TGTGCCAGCAGTTCACCGACAGGGGCCTACAATGAGCAGTACTTC.

By share, this clonotype ranks as medium-sized. The chain employs TRBV28 and TRBJ2-5; tentatively, D is TRBD2 (6 bases). This CDR3 spans 12 amino acids. Germline assignment: CDR1 MDHEN and CDR2 SYDVKM. Trimming stripped 4 bases from V and 9 bases from J, with 12 bases between. Here the CDR3 reads CASSWAGGAQYF. The CDR3 region has the DNA TGTGCCAGCAGTTGGGCAGGAGGGGCCCAGTACTTC.

In this sample, this clonotype turned up many times. The genes are TRBV12-3 or TRBV12-4 and TRBJ1-2; TRBD1 matches at 7 bases. The CDR3 consists of 15 residues. Trimming cost V 5 bases and J 4 bases; bases outside gene matches: 10. The CDR3 DNA sequence: TGTGCCAGCAGTAAGACAACCGGGACAGTCTATGGCTACACCTTC. It yields the protein CASSKTTGTVYGYTF.